The 13 T cell receptor beta chains given below trace back to one sample, sequenced in a study of tumor-infiltrating lymphocytes in primary liver carcinoma. The researchers produced TCR beta cDNA from roughly 550 ng total RNA with a constant-region primer. Three nested multiplex PCR rounds, a slightly modified ARM-PCR, produced the libraries for TCR beta. Each of the first two PCR rounds ran around 10 cycles with TRBV1-TRBV30 forward and C-beta reverse primers. In TCRdb, the multiplex PCR reads were re-called with MiXCR into one record per CDR3 protein. This sample has approximately 110,000 distinct CDR3 sequences; roughly 69% occur once, and the top ten carry around 8.5%. Taking roughly 18-32 mg of unsorted bulk tissue, the authors co-extracted RNA and DNA. Sequencing was done on a sample of liver tumor tissue from sampling region 1. Subset defined: tumor region T1, superior pole. The source of these receptors is a woman in her fifties or sixties with primary liver carcinoma and hepatitis B virus infection.

This clonotype was observed a single time. The rearrangement uses TRBV19 and TRBJ2-1; 12 bases are a match to TRBD2. There are 15 residues in the CDR3. The germline V gene has CDR1 LNHDA and CDR2 SQIVND (reference sequence). The V and J ends lost 3 bases and 12 bases, in that order; junction bases with no gene match: 9. The CDR3 bases are TGTGCCAGTAGTATCGGTCTAGCGGGAGGGCTTGTGCAGTTCTTC. It specifies CASSIGLAGGLVQFF.

To note about this clonotype: A much larger clonotype is one base distant, so this may be a read error. The chain links TRBV12-5 to TRBJ2-2; TRBD1 aligns across 8 bases. Germline loops: CDR1 LGHNT, CDR2 FRNRAP. The J segment lost 6 bases and the V segment lost 9 bases, leaving 6 bases of the junction unmatched. This CDR3 is built from 13 residues. The CDR3 nucleotides read TGTGCTAGCCGGGAACAGGGGGCCGGGGAGCTGTTTTTT. Protein product: CASREQGAGELFF.

Remarks on this clonotype: The junction shows a germline mismatch at one end, possibly a read error. The rearrangement links TRBV5-1 to TRBJ2-7; 7 bases fit TRBD1. The CDR3 length is 13 residues. From germline, CDR1 is SGHRS and CDR2 YFSETQ. CDR3 amino acids: CGSSRQGTYEQYF. The CDR3 nucleotides are TGCGGCAGCAGCCGACAGGGTACCTACGAGCAGTACTTC.

As for this clonotype: Because the CDR3's place on the DNA is in doubt, the DNA is left out and the CDR3 is given as listed by TCRdb. The chain carries TRBV18 and TRBJ2-6. The CDR3 spans 15 residues, counting both ends. Per germline, CDR1 KGHSH and CDR2 LQKENI. CDR3: CASSPRTSVANVLTF.

This clonotype appeared many times. The rearrangement links TRBV12-3 or TRBV12-4 to TRBJ1-2, with 7 bases matching TRBD1. CDR3 length: 13 residues. Trimming at V came to 6 bases and at J to 3 bases, leaving 4 bases not matched to a gene. CDR3 in amino acids: CASSLDRDYGYTF. In nucleotides, the CDR3 is TGTGCCAGCAGCCTCGACAGGGACTATGGCTACACCTTC.

Notes on this clonotype: Compared with germline, one end of the junction differs, possibly owing to a read error. The V gene is TRBV11-3, the J gene TRBJ2-5, with TRBD2 matching over 9 bases. Germline loops: CDR1 SGHNT, CDR2 YENEEA. The CDR3 loop spans 15 amino acids. The CDR3 region has the DNA TGTACCAGCAGCTCCGGGGGACTAGCCCAAGAGACCCAGTACTTC. Amino acid sequence: CTSSSGGLAQETQYF. Filled out from reference TRBV11-3 and TRBJ2-5, the complete variable domain reads EAGVVQSPRYKIIEKKQPVAFWCNPISGHNTLYWYLQNLGQGPELLIRYENEEAVDDSQLPKDRFSAERLKGVDSTLKIQPAELGDSAVYLCTSSSGGLAQETQYFGPGTRLLVL.

This clonotype came up many times. V usage is TRBV6-6 and J usage is TRBJ1-4; D might be TRBD1 (5 bases). With 3 bases removed from V and 7 bases from J, the gap between germline ends came to 12 bases. The germline CDR1 and CDR2 sequences are MNHNY and SVGAGI (reference sequence). This CDR3 contains 14 residues. The CDR3 loop reads CASSYGASGEKLFF. The CDR3 region has the DNA TGTGCCAGCAGTTATGGGGCGTCGGGTGAAAAACTGTTTTTT.

As to this clonotype: A much larger clone differs from this one at a single base, so this may be a read error. The CDR3 does not end in the conserved phenylalanine or tryptophan, so this is likely a read error. The chain links TRBV5-1 to TRBJ1-1; D may be TRBD1 (6 bases). The CDR3 totals 12 residues. Germline assignment: CDR1 SGHRS and CDR2 YFSETQ. V dropped 4 bases and J dropped 7 bases, with 11 bases sitting between them. The CDR3 DNA is TGCGCCAGCAGCCCAGGACAGAATGAAGCTTTCCTT. Encoded protein: CASSPGQNEAFL.

The table lists this clonotype with many counts. The genes are TRBV5-6 and TRBJ1-5; tentative D call: TRBD1 (5 bases). The CDR3 runs 16 residues. Germline CDR1 reads SGHDT; CDR2 reads YYEEEE. V lost 8 bases, J lost 0 bases, and 18 bases lay in between. The CDR3 loop is CARLDRISNSNQPQHF. Here the CDR3 DNA reads TGTGCCAGACTAGACAGAATATCTAATAGCAATCAGCCCCAGCATTTT. Complete variable domain (other parts from reference TRBV5-6 and TRBJ1-5): DAGVTQSPTHLIKTRGQQVTLRCSPKSGHDTVSWYQQALGQGPQFIFQYYEEEERQRGNFPDRFSGHQFPNYSSELNVNALLLGDSALYLCARLDRISNSNQPQHFGDGTRLSIL.

Of note for this clonotype: One end of the junction does not line up with germline, which may come from a read error. The gene calls are TRBV29-1 and TRBJ2-2, with D possibly TRBD1 on 6 matching bases. CDR1 is SQVTM and CDR2 is ANQGSEA in the germline V gene. The CDR3 length is 13 residues. In DNA, the CDR3 is TGCAGCGTTGATGTCCCAGGGGCCGAGGAGCTATTTTTT. This encodes CSVDVPGAEELFF.

In this sample, this clonotype turned up many times. This chain uses TRBV12-3 or TRBV12-4 with TRBJ2-6; D not certain. V was cut by 1 base and J by 2 bases, with 6 bases left in between. The CDR3 totals 15 residues. The CDR3 loop is CASSLGAAGANVLTF. The CDR3, as DNA: TGTGCCAGCAGTTTAGGAGCTGCTGGGGCCAACGTCCTGACTTTC.

A note on this clonotype: This may arise from a read error, as a much more abundant clone is one base away. The chain joins TRBV29-1 to TRBJ2-1, with D possibly TRBD2 on 6 matching bases. This CDR3 spans 17 amino acids. The germline CDR1 and CDR2 sequences are SQVTM and ANQGSEA. V gave up 1 base and J gave up 5 bases, with 21 bases separating them. CDR3 residues: CSVEGMLSDSGNNEQFF. Written as DNA, the CDR3 is TGCAGCGTTGAAGGTATGCTAAGTGATAGCGGCAACAATGAGCAGTTCTTC.

This clonotype was seen only once. This may arise from a read error, as a much more abundant clone is one base away. The chain combines TRBV6-5 with TRBJ2-1; TRBD2 matches at 7 bases. Trimming at V came to 7 bases and at J to 2 bases, leaving 8 bases not matched to a gene. The CDR3 has 15 amino acids. CDR1 is MNHEY, CDR2 SVGAGI, per germline. CDR3 sequence (DNA): TGTGCCAGCATTCCGACTAGCCATACCTACAATGAGCAGTTCTTC. Its translation: CASIPTSHTYNEQFF.